This TCR beta chain was identified in a study of T-cell memory formation after mild COVID-19. Notes on the study in general: Clones that contracted from day 15 to 85 had balanced CD4/CD8; later expanders were CD4+ biased.

This clonotype was recorded a few times. Antigen: not known. Via MiXCR, TCRdb re-called the 5' RACE reads, giving one row per CDR3 protein. The sample contains about 250,000 distinct CDR3 sequences, approximately 15% of which appear only once. Trimming removed 4 bases from V and 1 base from J, with 14 bases in between. The CDR3 covers 15 residues. Germline V gene sequence: CDR1 SGHRS, CDR2 YFSETQ. Sequencing was carried out using PBMCs or a T cell subset sorted from them (not recorded which). The source is an adult woman who had mild COVID-19 (a few samples of this study predate the infection). Cell type and time point are not known. The gene calls are TRBV5-1 and TRBJ2-5; perhaps D is TRBD1 or TRBD2 (5 bases each). The CDR3 nucleotides are TGCGCCAGCAGCCGGTCGGGGCGAACCCAAGAGACCCAGTACTTC. Translation: CASSRSGRTQETQYF.